In this sample, the clone carrying this TCR beta chain turned up a few times. The antigen is not known. Time point indicated: persistent/refractory GD, antithyroid drugs over 5 years with positive TRAb. Following extraction of RNA from PBMCs, that RNA was used to make the TCR library. The CDR3 sequence is 14 residues long. V lost 2 bases to trimming and J lost 5 bases, with 12 bases between them. The germline V gene encodes CDR1 KGHSH and CDR2 LQKENI. The data were obtained in a study of regulatory T cells in long-lasting Graves disease. Overall study results and limits: TRBV28, TRBJ1-2 and TRBJ2-5 were segments that persistent disease favored. Study was limited to peripheral blood, excluding thyroid tissue.

Construction of the TCR beta libraries employed iRepertoire HTBI primers in conjunction with Arm-PCR of CDR3 regions. Using its own MiXCR run on the multiplex PCR reads, TCRdb lists one record per CDR3 protein. The data show about 450,000 distinct CDR3 sequences, with less than 25% seen just once and approximately 28% held by the top ten. The receptor was isolated from a female donor with Graves disease. The V call is TRBV18, the J call TRBJ2-5, with unresolved D. The sample consisted of peripheral blood mononuclear cells (PBMCs), taken when the disease was refractory, from a patient treated with antithyroid drugs. The CDR3 DNA follows: TGTGCCAGCTCACCAGTCTCAAGGGCGGAGACCCAGTACTTC. It is translated as CASSPVSRAETQYF.